This T cell receptor (beta chain) was found in a study of shared clonotypes between healthy human individuals. Naive-designated CD8 cells lacked CD45RO, were positively enriched for CCR7, and omitted terminally differentiated effector memory CD45RA+ cells. Each subset's genomic DNA was split evenly across several immunoSEQ plates. Produced via immunoSEQ multiplex PCR; TCRdb's table is partial and in-frame only. The table shows roughly 2.1 million clones, with just over 90% occurring only once. Germline CDR1 and CDR2: SGHKS and YYEKEE (reference sequence). Trimming cost V 2 bases and J 3 bases; bases outside gene matches: 8. This CDR3 region has 16 residues.

The sequencing input was naive CD8+ T cells from PBMCs. The rearrangement uses TRBV5-5 and TRBJ2-3, with 8 bases that match TRBD1. The receptor comes from a man aged 18-30 years in good health. Some clones in this sample may be carry-over from other donors' samples. CDR3: CASSFGDRGITDTQYF. CDR3 in DNA: TGTGCCAGCAGCTTTGGAGACAGGGGTATTACAGATACGCAGTATTTT.